The sequence of this TCR beta chain was determined in a study of cytomegalovirus exposure and HLA in healthy donors. Findings of the study overall: A later analysis linked a missense variant in DCLRE1C to the trimming of TCR beta V and J genes. Presence/absence analyses took donor sequencing depth as roughly uniform.

The CDR3 runs 16 residues. V dropped 3 bases and J dropped 3 bases, with 17 bases sitting between them. Germline values: CDR1 SEHNR, CDR2 FQNEAQ (reference sequence). On this clone: Its specificity is not known.

The PCR was carried out with 60 Vbeta primers and 13 Jbeta primers. The protocol was immunoSEQ multiplex PCR, while the TCRdb copy is restricted to in-frame clones and leaves out a portion. The sample holds under 120,000 clones, 50% to 70% seen once. Sequencing used PBMCs. The receptor was isolated from a man younger than 45 in good health and CMV-seropositive. The chain uses TRBV7-9 and TRBJ1-2; possible D gene TRBD1, 5 bases. The CDR3 DNA reads TGTGCCAGCAGCTTCCCCCCTCCGGGGGACTACTATGGCTACACCTTC. This gives the protein CASSFPPPGDYYGYTF.